The 4 T cell receptor beta chains given below trace back to one sample, sequenced in a study of blood T cell repertoires in COVID-19. The table came from immunoSEQ multiplex PCR; TCRdb's copy has only in-frame clones and leaves some out. The top ten hold around 7.3% of the sample, which has about 220,000 clones, roughly 75% seen once. Sequencing used peripheral blood. Receptors originate from a woman aged 70-85 years with acute or convalescent COVID-19.

The rearrangement uses TRBV3-1 (or the pseudogene TRBV3-2) and TRBJ2-1, with D maybe TRBD2 (6 bases). CDR3 length equals 16 residues. Germline-derived CDR1 and CDR2 are LGHDT and YNNKEL (reference sequence). The V and J ends lost 4 bases and 2 bases respectively, with 15 bases between them. CDR3 amino acids: CASSRTMDYPYNEQFF. DNA for the CDR3: TGTGCCAGCAGCCGCACTATGGACTATCCCTACAATGAGCAGTTCTTC.

The J gene is TRBJ2-1, the V gene TRBV6-5; D is perhaps TRBD1 (6 bases). The CDR3 length is 15 residues. Germline lookup yields CDR1 MNHEY and CDR2 SVGAGI. Trimming stripped 0 bases from V and 6 bases from J, with 12 bases between. This chain's CDR3 is CASSYSISRGNEQFF. CDR3 in DNA: TGTGCCAGCAGTTACTCGATCAGCAGGGGCAATGAGCAGTTCTTC.

CDR3 region: CASSASGQLLTGELFF. CDR3 DNA sequence: TGTGCCAGCAGTGCCTCTGGACAGCTCCTCACCGGGGAGCTGTTTTTT. This chain uses TRBV6-4 with TRBJ2-2; a possible D gene is TRBD1 (6 bases). V lost 4 bases and J 4 bases, leaving 16 bases between the germline ends. The germline V gene has CDR1 MRHNA and CDR2 SNTAGT. This CDR3 has 16 amino acids.

A single count supports this clone. V gene TRBV6-6 combines with J gene TRBJ2-1, with D perhaps matching TRBD1 (6 bases). The CDR3 runs to 13 residues. Germline V CDR1 and CDR2: MNHNY, SVGAGI (reference sequence). Trimming removed 5 bases from V and 4 bases from J, with 9 bases in between. The DNA for the CDR3 is TGTGCCAGCAGTCAGGACAGTTACAATGAGCAGTTCTTC. This encodes CASSQDSYNEQFF.